The clone carrying this T cell receptor beta chain was seen ten or more times. Its antigen is unknown. RNA transcripts provided the template for amplifying TCR beta CDR3 regions. RT-PCR in the first round used HTBI primers; a second-round multiplex PCR followed. MiXCR was run by TCRdb on the multiplex PCR reads, yielding one entry per CDR3 protein. The repertoire holds about 370,000 distinct CDR3 sequences, with about 18% as singletons. The ends were cut back, 2 bases at V and 4 bases at J, with 18 bases in the middle. This CDR3 region has 18 residues. CDR1 MNHEY and CDR2 SVGEGT come from the germline V gene. This specimen comes from a study of Graves' ophthalmopathy and Graves' hyperthyroidism. At the level of the study: Peripheral blood sampling preceded any treatment and occurred at initial diagnosis.

It was on clinical symptoms, serum thyroxine, TRAb, thyroid ultrasound and orbital computed tomography that diagnosis relied. Study-wide findings and caveats: Most thyroid-expanded clonotypes exceeding 0.001 frequency were also found in blood.

This chain links TRBV6-2 or TRBV6-3 with TRBJ2-6; no clear D gene. Sequencing input: peripheral blood. The receptor comes from an adult woman with stable Graves' hyperthyroidism. CDR3 sequence: CASSYRSERVYGANVLTF. DNA for the CDR3: TGTGCCAGCAGTTACCGCTCGGAGCGAGTGTACGGGGCCAACGTCCTGACTTTC.